The next 5 T cell receptor beta chains were all read from a single sample in a study of response to subunit inactivated influenza vaccine. TCRdb redid the calling of the RT-PCR reads with MiXCR, one entry per CDR3 protein. The sample records more than 150,000 distinct CDR3 sequences, approximately 8.7% being singletons. The sample was non-naive T cells sorted from PBMCs, taken on the day of vaccination. These receptors all stem from a man aged 50 to 60 who received an inactivated influenza vaccine.

The chain has TRBV19 and TRBJ2-6; TRBD1 might be the D (6 bases). Germline lookup yields CDR1 LNHDA and CDR2 SQIVND (reference sequence). The ends were cut back, 6 bases at V and 0 bases at J, with 9 bases in the middle. This CDR3 comprises 15 residues. The CDR3 sequence: CASRRGSSGANVLTF. The DNA for the CDR3 is TGTGCCAGTAGAAGGGGGAGCTCTGGGGCCAACGTCCTGACTTTC.

A few counts support this clonotype. The V gene is TRBV7-6, the J gene TRBJ2-7; D may match TRBD1 or TRBD2 (6 bases each). The CDR3 is made up of 15 amino acids. Per the germline V gene, CDR1 is SGHVS and CDR2 is FNYEAQ. The V and J ends lost 5 bases and 3 bases respectively, with 17 bases between them. The CDR3 region is CASSPTTGAVYEQYF. CDR3 DNA sequence: TGTGCCAGCAGCCCAACAACGGGGGCGGTCTACGAGCAGTACTTC.

The CDR3 bases are TGCGCCAGCAGCCAAGATAGTATAACTAGCGGGAATTACAATGAGCAGTTCTTC. It yields the protein CASSQDSITSGNYNEQFF. The chain joins TRBV4-3 to TRBJ2-1, with TRBD2 matching over 10 bases. The V gene's germline CDR1 is LGHNA and CDR2 YSLEER. J lost 4 bases, V lost 0 bases, and 9 bases had no gene match. There are 18 residues in the CDR3.

This chain links TRBV5-1 with TRBJ2-6; D remains ambiguous. Germline CDR1 and CDR2: SGHRS and YFSETQ. V dropped 3 bases and J dropped 1 base, with 5 bases sitting between them. CDR3 size: 14 residues. CDR3 bases: TGCGCCAGCAGCTCCCGTTCTGGGGCCAACGTCCTGACTTTC. Its protein is CASSSRSGANVLTF.

V and J are TRBV11-2 and TRBJ2-1; D uncertain. The V gene's germline CDR1 is SGHAT and CDR2 FQNNGV. V was pared by 2 bases and J by 8 bases, with 10 bases between. The CDR3 is 13 amino acids. Written as DNA, the CDR3 is TGTGCCAGCAGCTTAATCCCCTGGGATGAGCAGTTCTTC. Translation: CASSLIPWDEQFF.